These T cell receptor beta chains were read from a single sample in a study of neurological immune-mediated disorders. TCRdb re-called the 5' RACE reads through MiXCR, storing one row per CDR3 protein. This sample carries tens of thousands of distinct CDR3 sequences, 10% to 15% of them seen once, and the ten largest clones take 6% to 8.5%. Sequencing was performed on PBMCs. Receptors originate from a man in his 60s in good health. The CDR3 runs from the conserved cysteine through the conserved F or W.

V gene	CDR3 protein
TRBV28	CATLAGGTGELFF
TRBV15	CVTSRDSGLVYEQFF
TRBV5-6	CASSPDTWLVNEQFF
TRBV7-8	CASSQRPGLQKGTDTQYF
TRBV12-3/TRBV12-4	CASSRNRWETQYF
TRBV4-3	CASAEGVGAGANVLTF
TRBV7-9	CASSSRPGPNEKLFF
TRBV5-1	CASSFGGLGANVLTF
TRBV11-3	CASSLGGSGTGELFF
TRBV2	CARGGGTASYEQYF
TRBV7-2	CASSLRDSTYEQYF
TRBV28	CASAPGLAQFF
TRBV7-2	CASRRGWDSYNEQFF
TRBV6-5	CASSYGQGSYTGELFF
TRBV6-6	CASSGVAPTGELFF
TRBV3-1	CASSIGPYSGANVLTF
TRBV20-1	CSAPASGTIEQYF
TRBV6-1	CASRGTLEEQYF
TRBV7-2	CASSLSYGASSYNEQFF
TRBV6-6	CASSWGLETQYF
TRBV7-3	CASSLRFAGEHEQYF
TRBV6-6	CASSRGEGTDTQYF
TRBV5-1	CASSQLSHTEALDTQYF
TRBV20-1	CSAILVGNTGELFF
TRBV5-4	CASSLYGGQRTDTQYF
TRBV6-5	CASSYSGQGRGETQYF
TRBV5-1	CASSLEADNEQFF
TRBV12-3/TRBV12-4	CASTKLGNTEAFF
TRBV5-1	CASSFYICSARLGGDHNEQFF
TRBV6-2/TRBV6-3	CASSQPSGNNEQFF
TRBV11-2	CASSRGGQRSGGYTF
TRBV12-3/TRBV12-4	CASSSGGGLEQFF
TRBV7-3	CASSHAQGTEAFF
TRBV5-1	CASSTTDNEQFF
TRBV4-2	CASSPQPGQPAETQYF
TRBV11-2	CASSSTRVTGEQFF
TRBV3-1	CASSQFRGGYNSPLHF
TRBV5-1	CASSPTGGETQYF